This entry describes one TCR beta chain. The time point was: after dendritic cell vaccination, including at tumor progression/relapse. Selection required adequate fresh-frozen tumor tissue plus more than two years' survival data. This sample is part of a study of glioma-infiltrating T cells after dendritic cell vaccination. Turning to the study itself: Patients received three intradermal dendritic cell vaccine injections at biweekly intervals.

Data came from immunoSEQ multiplex PCR; TCRdb stores just in-frame clones and leaves some out. The sample has 70,000 to 95,000 clones; roughly 84% are singletons. Germline V gene lookup returns CDR1 MNHNY and CDR2 SVGAGI (reference sequence). The CDR3 runs to 12 residues. The V end was cut by 5 bases, the J end by 4 bases, with 5 bases between. The sequence derives from a human donor with glioblastoma. The V gene is TRBV6-6, the J gene TRBJ1-4; D is undetermined. The starting material was blood, obtained after dendritic cell vaccination. Written as DNA, the CDR3 is TGTGCCAGCAGTCCCGGTAATGAAAAACTGTTTTTT. It specifies CASSPGNEKLFF.